This T cell receptor (beta chain) was retrieved from a study of T-cell memory formation after mild COVID-19. Notes on the study in general: Whether day 37 second-wave clones are SARS-CoV-2-specific was not confirmed. Cross-reactive memory appears to have joined, as suggested by some responding clones showing up in pre-infection memory.

This clonotype appeared a few times. What it recognizes is unknown. 5'RACE with constant-segment primers built TCRalpha and TCRbeta cDNA libraries with UMIs. Via MiXCR, TCRdb re-called the 5' RACE reads, giving one row per CDR3 protein. The table includes 540,000 or so distinct CDR3 sequences, about 20% detected once. Trimming left V 4 bases short and J 3 bases short, with 18 bases between. The CDR3 contains 16 residues. Germline V gives CDR1 MNHEY, CDR2 SMNVEV (reference sequence). This receptor was identified in an adult woman who had mild COVID-19 (a few samples of this study predate the infection). Cell type and time point are not known. V usage is TRBV27 and J usage is TRBJ2-5, with a possible D match to TRBD2 (5 bases). The material sequenced was PBMCs or a T cell subset sorted from them (not recorded which). The CDR3 DNA reads TGTGCCAGCAGTTGGGTTCCCGGGAATTACAAAGAGACCCAGTACTTC. Translation: CASSWVPGNYKETQYF.